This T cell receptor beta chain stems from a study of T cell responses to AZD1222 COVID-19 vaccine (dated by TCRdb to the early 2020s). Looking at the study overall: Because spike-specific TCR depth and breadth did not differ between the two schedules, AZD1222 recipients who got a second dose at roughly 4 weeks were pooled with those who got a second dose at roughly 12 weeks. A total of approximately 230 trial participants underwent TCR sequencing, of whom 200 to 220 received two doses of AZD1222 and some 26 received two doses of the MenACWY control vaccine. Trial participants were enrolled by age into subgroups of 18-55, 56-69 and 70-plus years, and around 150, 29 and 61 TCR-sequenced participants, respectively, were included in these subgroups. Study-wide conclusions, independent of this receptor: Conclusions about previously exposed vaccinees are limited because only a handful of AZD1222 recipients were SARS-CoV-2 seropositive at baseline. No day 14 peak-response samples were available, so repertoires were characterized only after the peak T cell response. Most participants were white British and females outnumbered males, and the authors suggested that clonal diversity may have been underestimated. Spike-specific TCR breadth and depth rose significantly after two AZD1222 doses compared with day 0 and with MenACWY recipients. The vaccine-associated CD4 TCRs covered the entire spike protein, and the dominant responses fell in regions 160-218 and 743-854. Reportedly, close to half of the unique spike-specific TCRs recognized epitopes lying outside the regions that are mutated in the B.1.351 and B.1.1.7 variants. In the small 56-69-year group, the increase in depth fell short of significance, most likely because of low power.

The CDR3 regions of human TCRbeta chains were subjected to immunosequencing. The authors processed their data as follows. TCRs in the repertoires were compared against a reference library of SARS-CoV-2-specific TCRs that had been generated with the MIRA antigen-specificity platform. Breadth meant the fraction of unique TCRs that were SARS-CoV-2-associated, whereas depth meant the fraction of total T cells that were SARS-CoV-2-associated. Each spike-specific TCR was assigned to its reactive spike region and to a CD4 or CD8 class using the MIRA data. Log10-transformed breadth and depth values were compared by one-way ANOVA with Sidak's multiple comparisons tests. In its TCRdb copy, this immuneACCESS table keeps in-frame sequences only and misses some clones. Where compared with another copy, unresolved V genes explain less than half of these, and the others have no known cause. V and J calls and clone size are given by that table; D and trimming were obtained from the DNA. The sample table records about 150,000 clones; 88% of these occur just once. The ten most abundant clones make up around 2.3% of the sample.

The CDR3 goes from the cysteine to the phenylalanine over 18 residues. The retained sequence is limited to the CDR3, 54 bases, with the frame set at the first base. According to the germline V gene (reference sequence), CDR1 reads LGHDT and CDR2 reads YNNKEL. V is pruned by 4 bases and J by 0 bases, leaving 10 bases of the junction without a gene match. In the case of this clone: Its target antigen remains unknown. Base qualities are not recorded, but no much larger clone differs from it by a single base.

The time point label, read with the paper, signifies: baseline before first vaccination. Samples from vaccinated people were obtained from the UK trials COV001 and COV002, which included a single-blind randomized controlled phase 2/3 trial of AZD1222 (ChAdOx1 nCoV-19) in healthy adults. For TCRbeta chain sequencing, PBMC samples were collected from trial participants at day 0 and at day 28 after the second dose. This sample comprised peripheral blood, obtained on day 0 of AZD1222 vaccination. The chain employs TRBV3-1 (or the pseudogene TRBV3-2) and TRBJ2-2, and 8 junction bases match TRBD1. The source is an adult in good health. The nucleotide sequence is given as TGTGCCAGCAGCCCAGGATACCCGACAGGGGCGAACACCGGGGAGCTGTTTTTT. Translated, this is CASSPGYPTGANTGELFF.